This record covers a single T cell receptor (beta chain). This record belongs to a study of identical twins. MiXCR, applied by TCRdb to the 5' RACE reads, yields one record per CDR3 protein. The repertoire holds 1.5 million or so distinct CDR3 sequences, less than 40% seen once, with about 0.27% in the top ten. Between the trimmed V and J ends, which lost 0 bases and 4 bases, there was a span of 12 bases. CDR3 length: 16 amino acids. Germline CDR1 is MNHNY and CDR2 is SVGAGI (reference sequence). The chain combines TRBV6-6 with TRBJ1-4; no firm D call. Specimen: cord blood. This receptor was taken from a newborn girl in good health. Here the CDR3 DNA reads TGTGCCAGCAGTTACTCGATGTTTCGTGTTAATGAAAAACTGTTTTTT. It codes for CASSYSMFRVNEKLFF.